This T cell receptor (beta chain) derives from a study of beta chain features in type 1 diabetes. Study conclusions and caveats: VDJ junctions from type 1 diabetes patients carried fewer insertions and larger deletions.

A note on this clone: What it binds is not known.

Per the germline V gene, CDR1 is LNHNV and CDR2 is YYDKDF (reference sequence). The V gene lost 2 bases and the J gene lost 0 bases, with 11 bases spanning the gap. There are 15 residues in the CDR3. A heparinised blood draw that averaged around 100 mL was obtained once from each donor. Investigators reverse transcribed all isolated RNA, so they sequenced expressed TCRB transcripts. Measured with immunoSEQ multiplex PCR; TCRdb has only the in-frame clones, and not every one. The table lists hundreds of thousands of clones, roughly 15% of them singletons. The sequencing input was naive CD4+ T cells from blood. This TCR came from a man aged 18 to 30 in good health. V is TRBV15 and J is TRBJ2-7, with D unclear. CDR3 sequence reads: CATSRLEKSSYEQYF. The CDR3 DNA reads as TGTGCCACCAGCAGACTTGAAAAGAGCTCCTACGAGCAGTACTTC.